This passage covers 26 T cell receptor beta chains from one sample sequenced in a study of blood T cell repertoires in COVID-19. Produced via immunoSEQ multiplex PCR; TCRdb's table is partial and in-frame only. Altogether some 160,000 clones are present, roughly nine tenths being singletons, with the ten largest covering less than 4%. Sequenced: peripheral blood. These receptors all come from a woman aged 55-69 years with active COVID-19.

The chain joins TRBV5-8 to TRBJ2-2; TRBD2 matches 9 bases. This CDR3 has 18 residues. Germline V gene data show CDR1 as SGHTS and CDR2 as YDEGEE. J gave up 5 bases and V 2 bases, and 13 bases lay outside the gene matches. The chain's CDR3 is CASSLDDWAAGGTGELFF. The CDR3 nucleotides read TGTGCCAGCAGCTTAGACGACTGGGCAGCGGGAGGAACCGGGGAGCTGTTTTTT.

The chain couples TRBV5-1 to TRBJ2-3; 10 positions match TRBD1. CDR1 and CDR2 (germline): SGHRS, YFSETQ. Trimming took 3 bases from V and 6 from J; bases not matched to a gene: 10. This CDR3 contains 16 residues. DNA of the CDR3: TGCGCCAGCAGCTCGACAGGGGGCTCCGGTGGGGATACGCAGTATTTT. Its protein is CASSSTGGSGGDTQYF.

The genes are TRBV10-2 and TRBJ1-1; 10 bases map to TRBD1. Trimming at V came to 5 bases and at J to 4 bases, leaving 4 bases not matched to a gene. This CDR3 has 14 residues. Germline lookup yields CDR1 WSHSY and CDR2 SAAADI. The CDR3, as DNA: TGCGCCAGCAGTAGACAGGGGGCTGGCACTGAAGCTTTCTTT. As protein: CASSRQGAGTEAFF.

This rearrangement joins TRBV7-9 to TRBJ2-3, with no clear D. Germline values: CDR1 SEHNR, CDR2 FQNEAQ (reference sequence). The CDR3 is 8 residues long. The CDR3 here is CATKPQYF. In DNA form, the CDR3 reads TGTGCTACGAAGCCGCAGTATTTT. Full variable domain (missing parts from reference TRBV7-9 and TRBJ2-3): DTGVSQNPRHKITKRGQNVTFRCDPISEHNRLYWYRQTLGQGPEFLTYFQNEAQLEKSRLLSDRFSAERPKGSFSTLEIQRTEQGDSAMYLCATKPQYFGPGTRLTVL.

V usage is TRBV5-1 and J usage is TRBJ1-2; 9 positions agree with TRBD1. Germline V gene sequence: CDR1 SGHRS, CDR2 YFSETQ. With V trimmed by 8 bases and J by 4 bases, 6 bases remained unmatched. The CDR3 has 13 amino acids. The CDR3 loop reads CASHPGQGYGYTF. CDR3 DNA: TGCGCCAGTCACCCGGGACAGGGCTATGGCTACACCTTC.

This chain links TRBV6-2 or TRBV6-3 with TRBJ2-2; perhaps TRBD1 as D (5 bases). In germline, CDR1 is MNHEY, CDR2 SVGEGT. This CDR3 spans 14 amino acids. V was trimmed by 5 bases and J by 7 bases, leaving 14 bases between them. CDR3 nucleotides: TGTGCCAGCAGTCGGACGCAGGGCGGCGGGGAGCTGTTTTTT. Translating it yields CASSRTQGGGELFF.

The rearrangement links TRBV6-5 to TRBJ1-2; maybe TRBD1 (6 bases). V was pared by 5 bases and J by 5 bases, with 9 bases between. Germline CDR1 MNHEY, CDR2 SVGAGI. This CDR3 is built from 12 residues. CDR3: CASSLDSYGYTF. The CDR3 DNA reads TGTGCCAGCAGTCTGGACAGTTATGGCTACACCTTC.

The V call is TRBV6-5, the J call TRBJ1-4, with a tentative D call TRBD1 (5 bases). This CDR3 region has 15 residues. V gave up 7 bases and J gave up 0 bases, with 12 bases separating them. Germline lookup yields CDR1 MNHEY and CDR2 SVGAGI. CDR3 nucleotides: TGTGCCAGCATCTCAGGGACTGCAACTAATGAAAAACTGTTTTTT. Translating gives CASISGTATNEKLFF.

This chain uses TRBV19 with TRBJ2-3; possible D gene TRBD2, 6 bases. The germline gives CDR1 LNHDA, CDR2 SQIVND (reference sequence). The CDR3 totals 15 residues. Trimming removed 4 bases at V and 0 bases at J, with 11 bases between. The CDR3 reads CASSTKAGSTDTQYF. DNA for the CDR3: TGTGCCAGTAGTACCAAAGCGGGTAGCACAGATACGCAGTATTTT.

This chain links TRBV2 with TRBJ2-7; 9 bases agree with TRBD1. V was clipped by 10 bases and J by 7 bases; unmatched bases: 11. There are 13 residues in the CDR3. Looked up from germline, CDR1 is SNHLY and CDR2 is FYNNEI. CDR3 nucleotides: TGTGCCATTCGGGACAGGGTGAAAGGAGAGCAGTACTTC. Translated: CAIRDRVKGEQYF.

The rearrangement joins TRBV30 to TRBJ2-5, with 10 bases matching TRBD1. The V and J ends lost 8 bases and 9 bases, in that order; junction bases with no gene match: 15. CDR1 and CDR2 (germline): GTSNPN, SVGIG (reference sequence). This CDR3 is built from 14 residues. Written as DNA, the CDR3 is TGTGCCCGAAGCTATGGGACAGGGGTTAACTCCCAGTACTTC. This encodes CARSYGTGVNSQYF.

Here the CDR3 DNA reads TGTGCCAGCAGCGCACATTTGAGCACAGATACGCAGTATTTT. This sequence encodes CASSAHLSTDTQYF. The V and J genes are TRBV5-5 and TRBJ2-3; no clear D gene. CDR1 and CDR2 (germline): SGHKS, YYEKEE (reference sequence). Deletions cut 4 bases from V and 0 bases from J, with 9 bases between. There are 14 residues in the CDR3.

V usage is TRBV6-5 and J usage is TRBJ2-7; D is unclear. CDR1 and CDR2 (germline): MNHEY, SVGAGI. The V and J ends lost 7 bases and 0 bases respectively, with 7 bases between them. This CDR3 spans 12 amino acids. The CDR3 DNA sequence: TGTGCCAGCATTTCTAGCTCCTACGAGCAGTACTTC. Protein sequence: CASISSSYEQYF.

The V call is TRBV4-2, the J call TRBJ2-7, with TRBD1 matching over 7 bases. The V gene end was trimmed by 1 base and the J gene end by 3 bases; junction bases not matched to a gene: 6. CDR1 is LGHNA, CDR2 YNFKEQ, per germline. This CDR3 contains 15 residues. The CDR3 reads CASSQGDRVGYEQYF. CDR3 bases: TGTGCCAGCAGCCAAGGAGACAGGGTCGGCTACGAGCAGTACTTC.

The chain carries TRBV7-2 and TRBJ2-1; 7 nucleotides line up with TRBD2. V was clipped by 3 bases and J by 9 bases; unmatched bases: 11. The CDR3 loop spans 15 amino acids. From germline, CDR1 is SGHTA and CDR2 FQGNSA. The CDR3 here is CASSFGLVMSGEQFF. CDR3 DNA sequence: TGTGCCAGCAGCTTCGGACTAGTGATGAGTGGTGAGCAGTTCTTC.

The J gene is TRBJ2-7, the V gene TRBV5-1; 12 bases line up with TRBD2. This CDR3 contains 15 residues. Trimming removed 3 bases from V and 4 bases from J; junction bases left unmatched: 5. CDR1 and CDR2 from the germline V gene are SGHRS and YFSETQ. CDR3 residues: CASSSGTSGSYEQYF. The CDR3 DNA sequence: TGCGCCAGCAGCTCTGGGACTAGCGGGTCGTACGAGCAGTACTTC.

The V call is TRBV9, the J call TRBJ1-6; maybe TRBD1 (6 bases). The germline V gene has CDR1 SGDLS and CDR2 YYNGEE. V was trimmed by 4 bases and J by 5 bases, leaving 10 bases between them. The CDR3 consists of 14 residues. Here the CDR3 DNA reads TGTGCCAGCAGCCCCCGACAGGATAATTCACCCCTCCACTTT. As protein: CASSPRQDNSPLHF.

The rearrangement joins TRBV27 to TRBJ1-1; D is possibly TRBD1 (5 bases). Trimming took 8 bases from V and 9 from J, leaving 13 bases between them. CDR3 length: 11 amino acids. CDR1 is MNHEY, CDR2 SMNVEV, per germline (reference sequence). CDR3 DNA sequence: TGTGCCAGCCAAATGGGGCAGAAAGCTTTCTTT. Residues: CASQMGQKAFF.

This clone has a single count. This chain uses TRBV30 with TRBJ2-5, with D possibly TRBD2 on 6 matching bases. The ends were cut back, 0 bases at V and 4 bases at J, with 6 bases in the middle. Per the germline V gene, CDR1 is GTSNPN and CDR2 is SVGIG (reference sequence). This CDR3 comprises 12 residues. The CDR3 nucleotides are TGTGCCTGGAGTGTGGGGGGAGAGACCCAGTACTTC. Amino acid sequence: CAWSVGGETQYF.

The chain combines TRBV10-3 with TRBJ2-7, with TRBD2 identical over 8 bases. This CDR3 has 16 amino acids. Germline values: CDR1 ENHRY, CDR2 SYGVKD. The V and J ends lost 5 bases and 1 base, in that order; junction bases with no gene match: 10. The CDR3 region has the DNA TGTGCCATCAGTCAAACTAGCGGTCAAGGATCCTACGAGCAGTACTTC. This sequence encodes CAISQTSGQGSYEQYF.

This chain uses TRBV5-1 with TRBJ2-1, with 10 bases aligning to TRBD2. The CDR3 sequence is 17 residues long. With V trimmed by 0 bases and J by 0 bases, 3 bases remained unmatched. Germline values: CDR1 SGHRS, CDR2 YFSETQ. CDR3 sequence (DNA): TGCGCCAGCAGCTTGGCTAGCGGGAGTCACTCCTACAATGAGCAGTTCTTC. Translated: CASSLASGSHSYNEQFF.

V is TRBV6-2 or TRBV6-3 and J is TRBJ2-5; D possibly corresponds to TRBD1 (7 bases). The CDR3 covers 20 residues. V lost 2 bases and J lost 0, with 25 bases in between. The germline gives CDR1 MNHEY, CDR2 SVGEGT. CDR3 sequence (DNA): TGTGCCAGCAGTTACAGGGTGACAGGGATGCAGGCGGGGAACCAAGAGACCCAGTACTTC. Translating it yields CASSYRVTGMQAGNQETQYF.

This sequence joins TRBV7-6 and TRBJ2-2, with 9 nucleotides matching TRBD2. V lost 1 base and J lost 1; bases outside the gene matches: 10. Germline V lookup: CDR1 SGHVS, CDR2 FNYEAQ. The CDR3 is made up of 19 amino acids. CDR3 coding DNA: TGTGCCAGCAGCTTAGTTCAGGGGCAGCGGGGGGAGAACACCGGGGAGCTGTTTTTT. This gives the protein CASSLVQGQRGENTGELFF.

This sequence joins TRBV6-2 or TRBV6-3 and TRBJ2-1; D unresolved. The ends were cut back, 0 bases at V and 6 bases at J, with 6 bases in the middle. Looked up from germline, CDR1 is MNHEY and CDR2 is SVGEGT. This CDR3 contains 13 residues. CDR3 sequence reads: CASSYSRINEQFF. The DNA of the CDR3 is TGTGCCAGCAGTTACTCGAGAATCAATGAGCAGTTCTTC.

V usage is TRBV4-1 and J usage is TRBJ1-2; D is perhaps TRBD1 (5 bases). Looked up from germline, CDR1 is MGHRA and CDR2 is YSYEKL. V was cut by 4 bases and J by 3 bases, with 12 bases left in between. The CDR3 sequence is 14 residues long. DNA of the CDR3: TGCGCCAGCAGCCCCCGGGGGGAGGACTATGGCTACACCTTC. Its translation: CASSPRGEDYGYTF.

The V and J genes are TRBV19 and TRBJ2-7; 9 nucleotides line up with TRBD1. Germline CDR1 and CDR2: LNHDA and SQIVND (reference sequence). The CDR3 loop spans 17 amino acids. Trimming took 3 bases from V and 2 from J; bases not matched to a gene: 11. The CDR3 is CASSMRFRDRVPYEQYF. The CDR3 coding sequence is TGTGCCAGTAGTATGCGATTCCGGGACAGGGTCCCCTACGAGCAGTACTTC.